This TCR beta chain stems from a study of T cell repertoires in cytomegalovirus infection. Study as a whole: From public TCR beta signatures came an indication of both CMV infection and matching HLA type.

General observations from the study: Within the response measured ex vivo, HLA-C-restricted CMV-specific TCR beta clonotypes were dominant.

TCRdb reanalysed the reads using MiXCR and keeps one entry per CDR3 protein. The sample consists of around 900,000 distinct CDR3 sequences, roughly 30% of them appearing once. Note on this clonotype: Its antigen is as yet unknown.

Per the germline V gene, CDR1 is SGHNT and CDR2 is YYREEE (reference sequence). The CDR3 length is 14 residues. V lost 2 bases to trimming and J lost 3 bases, with 8 bases between them. The source material was cultured CD8+ T cells from PBMCs, sampled from culture after CMV antigen stimulation. This TCR came from a human donor in good health (CMV status not recorded). Some clones in this sample may be carry-over from other donors' samples. The chain recombines TRBV5-4 with TRBJ2-2, with D possibly matching TRBD2 (5 bases). The CDR3 reads CASSFDGDTGELFF. For the CDR3, the DNA is TGTGCCAGCAGCTTTGACGGGGACACCGGGGAGCTGTTTTTT.